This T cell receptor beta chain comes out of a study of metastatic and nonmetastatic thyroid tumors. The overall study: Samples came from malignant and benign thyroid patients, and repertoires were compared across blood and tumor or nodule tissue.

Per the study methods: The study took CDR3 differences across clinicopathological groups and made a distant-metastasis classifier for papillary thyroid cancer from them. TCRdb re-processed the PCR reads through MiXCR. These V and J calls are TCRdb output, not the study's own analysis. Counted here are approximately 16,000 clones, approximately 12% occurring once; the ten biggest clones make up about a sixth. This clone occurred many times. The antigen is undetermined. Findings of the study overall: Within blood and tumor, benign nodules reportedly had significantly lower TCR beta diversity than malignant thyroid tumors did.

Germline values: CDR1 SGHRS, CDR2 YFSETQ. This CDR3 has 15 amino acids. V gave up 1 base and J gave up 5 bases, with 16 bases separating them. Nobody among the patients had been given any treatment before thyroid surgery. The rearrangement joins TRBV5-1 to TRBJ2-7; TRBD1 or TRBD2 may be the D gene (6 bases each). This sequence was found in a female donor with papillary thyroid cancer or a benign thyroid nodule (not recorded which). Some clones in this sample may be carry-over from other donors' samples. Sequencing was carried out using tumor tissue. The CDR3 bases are TGCGCCAGCAGCTTGTCCCCGGGGGCGTTCAACGAGCAGTACTTC. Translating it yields CASSLSPGAFNEQYF.